Listed here are 13 T cell receptor beta chains from one sample, sequenced in a study of T-cell reconstitution after alpha-beta-depleted transplantation in children. Broader study findings: The main origin of T-cell counts and diversity one year after transplant was newly produced T cells.

Unique molecular identifiers were used in preparing the TCRbeta library. TCRdb re-analysed the PCR reads in MiXCR, keeping a single row per CDR3 protein. The data show about 300,000 distinct CDR3 sequences, with around 7.3% seen just once and over 7.5% held by the top ten. Antigens of these TCRs are unknown. This specimen was peripheral blood, taken 360 days after TCRalphabeta/CD19-depleted stem cell transplant. These receptors all come from a female patient aged 2-15 years who had a stem cell transplant for Fanconi anemia, so the T cells may come from the graft donor.

Comments on this clonotype: The junction departs from germline at one end; a sequencing error may be responsible. This rearrangement joins TRBV11-2 to TRBJ2-2; maybe TRBD1 (6 bases). From germline, CDR1 is SGHAT and CDR2 FQNNGV. The CDR3 is made up of 15 amino acids. The CDR3 coding sequence is TGTTCCAGCAGCTTAGTAGGGGGGAACACCGGGGAGCTGTTTTTT. Translation gives CSSSLVGGNTGELFF.

V and J are TRBV6-5 and TRBJ2-1; TRBD2 matches at 12 bases. The germline V gene has CDR1 MNHEY and CDR2 SVGAGI. The CDR3 totals 18 residues. The junction had 18 bases not matched to a gene; V was cut back by 6 bases and J by 9 bases. The CDR3 loop is CASRRLQFLAGGPGEQFF. CDR3 DNA: TGTGCCAGCAGGAGACTTCAATTTCTAGCGGGGGGGCCTGGTGAGCAGTTCTTC.

CDR3 DNA sequence: TGTGCCAGCAGTGAACCCCTTCGCGGGGCCTACGAGCAGTACTTC. Translation gives CASSEPLRGAYEQYF. The rearrangement links TRBV2 to TRBJ2-7, with D possibly matching TRBD2 (6 bases). Trimming removed 2 bases from V and 2 bases from J, with 13 bases in between. Per germline, CDR1 SNHLY and CDR2 FYNNEI. The CDR3 totals 15 residues.

This clonotype was observed many times. The rearrangement links TRBV27 to TRBJ2-1; weak D call: TRBD1 (5 bases). Deletions cut 3 bases from V and 5 bases from J, with 11 bases between. The CDR3 runs to 14 residues. Germline V gene lookup returns CDR1 MNHEY and CDR2 SMNVEV (reference sequence). Written as DNA, the CDR3 is TGTGCCAGCAGTTTGTACCCAGGGAACAATGAGCAGTTCTTC. It encodes CASSLYPGNNEQFF.

This clonotype was seen at least ten times. J is TRBJ2-3 and V is TRBV5-1; weak D call: TRBD2 (6 bases). Germline-derived CDR1 and CDR2 are SGHRS and YFSETQ. The CDR3 has 17 residues. The V and J ends lost 0 bases and 0 bases respectively, with 14 bases between them. The CDR3 loop reads CASSLGGTLASTDTQYF. For the CDR3, the DNA is TGCGCCAGCAGCTTGGGCGGGACCCTAGCTAGCACAGATACGCAGTATTTT.

This clonotype occurred many times. This chain connects TRBV12-3 or TRBV12-4 to TRBJ1-4; 7 bases align to TRBD1. The CDR3 sequence is 12 residues long. Trimming at V came to 6 bases and at J to 8 bases, leaving 3 bases not matched to a gene. Here the CDR3 DNA reads TGTGCCAGCAGCCAGGACAGGGAAAAACTGTTTTTT. This gives the protein CASSQDREKLFF.

The genes are TRBV19 and TRBJ2-1; TRBD2 matches at 10 bases. Trimming cost V 3 bases and J 6 bases; bases outside gene matches: 14. The CDR3 runs 18 residues. Germline V gene data show CDR1 as LNHDA and CDR2 as SQIVND (reference sequence). The CDR3 DNA reads as TGTGCCAGTAGTATCCGTAGCGGGGGGAGAATTGCCGGCAATGAGCAGTTCTTC. As protein: CASSIRSGGRIAGNEQFF.

This clonotype came up a few times. The chain employs TRBV5-1 and TRBJ1-3, with unresolved D. Trimming removed 0 bases from V and 2 bases from J, with 6 bases in between. The germline CDR1 and CDR2 sequences are SGHRS and YFSETQ. There are 14 residues in the CDR3. CDR3 coding DNA: TGCGCCAGCAGCTTGGAAGGGACTGGAAACACCATATATTTT. This encodes CASSLEGTGNTIYF.

This clonotype was seen ten or more times. The junction departs from the called germline gene at one end, perhaps through a read error. The chain is built from TRBV20-1 and TRBJ2-3; 10 bases line up with TRBD1. The CDR3 extends over 15 amino acids. Germline CDR1 DFQATT, CDR2 SNEGSKA (reference sequence). The CDR3 nucleotides read TGCAGTGCCCCCGACAGGGGGCTTAGCAGAGATACGCAGTATTTT. This sequence encodes CSAPDRGLSRDTQYF.

There are many counts of this clonotype. V and J are TRBV7-9 and TRBJ2-7, with D possibly matching TRBD1 (5 bases). CDR1 and CDR2 from the germline V gene are SEHNR and FQNEAQ (reference sequence). V lost 7 bases and J lost 4, with 14 bases in between. The CDR3 is made up of 13 amino acids. Here the CDR3 DNA reads TGTGCCAGCACCGTGGCGGCAGGGTACGAGCAGTACTTC. Its translation is CASTVAAGYEQYF.

The rearrangement uses TRBV9 and TRBJ2-7; possibly TRBD1 or TRBD2 for D (6 bases each). This CDR3 has 13 amino acids. The germline V gene has CDR1 SGDLS and CDR2 YYNGEE. The V gene lost 4 bases and the J gene lost 7 bases, with 15 bases spanning the gap. The CDR3 DNA reads as TGTGCCAGCAGCCCGGGGGCCCTCACGGAGCAGTACTTC. This codes for CASSPGALTEQYF. The full variable domain, with the rest looked up from reference TRBV9 and TRBJ2-7, is DSGVTQTPKHLITATGQRVTLRCSPRSGDLSVYWYQQSLDQGLQFLIQYYNGEERAKGNILERFSAQQFPDLHSELNLSSLELGDSALYFCASSPGALTEQYFGPGTRLTVT.

This clonotype was recorded at least ten times. The CDR3 is CASSLLGQDFNTGELFF. CDR3 bases: TGTGCCAGCAGTTTATTGGGACAGGATTTTAACACCGGGGAGCTGTTTTTT. The V gene is TRBV27, the J gene TRBJ2-2; TRBD1 agrees at 8 bases. The germline gives CDR1 MNHEY, CDR2 SMNVEV (reference sequence). CDR3 size: 17 residues. Trimming cost V 1 base and J 2 bases; bases outside gene matches: 6.

There are many counts of this clonotype. The genes are TRBV12-3 or TRBV12-4 and TRBJ2-2, with TRBD1 matching over 8 bases. J lost 2 bases, V lost 6 bases, and 11 bases had no gene match. There are 17 residues in the CDR3. CDR3 DNA: TGTGCCAGCAGCTGGGACGGGACAGGATTAAACACCGGGGAGCTGTTTTTT. It translates to CASSWDGTGLNTGELFF.